The clone carrying this T cell receptor (beta chain) was observed once. V was cut by 4 bases and J by 1 base, with 8 bases left in between. CDR1 and CDR2 (germline): SQVTM, ANQGSEA. The length of the CDR3 is 13 residues. The RNA input was 0.5 to 1 ug, and it was reverse transcribed with random hexamers. Across 54 Vbeta and 13 Jbeta, TCR beta CDR3 was amplified with immunoSEQ multiplex PCR. TCRdb re-called the immunoSEQ multiplex PCR reads with MiXCR, one entry per CDR3 protein. The sample yields about 200,000 distinct CDR3 sequences, roughly 94% seen once. The data derive from a study of CD8 T cells in Susac syndrome.

The sequencing input was CD4+ T cells from PBMCs. The TCR was taken from a human donor in good health. The chain joins TRBV29-1 to TRBJ1-5; unclear D gene. Written as DNA, the CDR3 is TGCAGCGTTGGAGCGGACAGCAATCAGCCCCAGCATTTT. Amino acids: CSVGADSNQPQHF.